This TCR beta chain was obtained from a study of molecular identifiers for immune sequencing clone quantification. TCRdb re-called the PCR reads through MiXCR, storing one row per CDR3 protein. Of more than 250,000 distinct CDR3 sequences listed, around a fifth are singletons. This clonotype occurred many times. The sequencing sample was made of naive CD8+ T cells from blood, with Jurkat cell RNA spiked in. The subset was: FACS-sorted CD8+CD4-CCR7+CD45RA+ naive T cells. This TCR derives from a human donor in good health. Some libraries in this study had Jurkat cell RNA spiked in.

The CDR3: CASTNSQGVDEQFF. The DNA of the CDR3 is TGTGCCAGCACCAACTCCCAGGGTGTGGATGAGCAGTTCTTC. The genes are TRBV12-3 or TRBV12-4 and TRBJ2-1, with a possible D match to TRBD1 (5 bases). This CDR3 contains 14 residues. The germline V and J ends were trimmed by 7 bases and 8 bases, with 18 bases remaining between them.